Presented here are 16 T cell receptor beta chains from one specimen sequenced in a study of regulatory T cells in long-lasting Graves disease. Arm-PCR of CDR3 regions and iRepertoire HTBI primers were the basis on which TCR beta libraries were built. TCRdb re-derived calls from the multiplex PCR reads in MiXCR, one entry per CDR3 protein. The table includes approximately 400,000 distinct CDR3 sequences, 10% to 15% detected once. Sample time point: newly diagnosed GD, antithyroid drugs for less than 3 months. Construction of the TCR library relied on RNA isolated from PBMCs. These records were also assigned to another study, of T cells in Graves' hyperthyroidism and ophthalmopathy.

The starting material was peripheral blood mononuclear cells (PBMCs), obtained at new diagnosis, from a patient treated with antithyroid drugs. The receptors originated from a woman aged 18-29 years with Graves disease.

The V call is TRBV7-9, the J call TRBJ2-2; 11 nucleotides agree with TRBD1. Germline loops: CDR1 SEHNR, CDR2 FQNEAQ (reference sequence). V dropped 5 bases and J dropped 5; count of bases not matched to a gene: 13. CDR3 length equals 18 residues. Here the CDR3 reads CASSPQTGQGAITGELFF. The CDR3 nucleotides are TGTGCCAGCAGCCCCCAGACCGGACAGGGGGCAATTACCGGGGAGCTGTTTTTT.

The CDR3 region is CASSAPPSEATGVTQYF. CDR3 in DNA: TGTGCCAGCAGCGCGCCCCCCTCTGAGGCCACTGGGGTTACGCAGTATTTT. The chain links TRBV9 to TRBJ2-3; no definite D call. V lost 3 bases to trimming and J lost 8 bases, with 25 bases between them. This CDR3 comprises 17 residues. Looked up from germline, CDR1 is SGDLS and CDR2 is YYNGEE.

This clonotype was seen a handful of times. V gene TRBV6-1 combines with J gene TRBJ1-1; D is perhaps TRBD1 (6 bases). Germline V gene lookup returns CDR1 MNHNS and CDR2 SASEGT. The CDR3 has 14 residues. V lost 7 bases to trimming and J lost 3 bases, with 15 bases between them. The CDR3 is CASTRPQGYTEAFF. The CDR3 DNA sequence: TGTGCCAGCACCCGACCTCAGGGGTACACTGAAGCTTTCTTT.

Details on this clonotype: The conserved phenylalanine or tryptophan is not found at the CDR3 terminus, so this likely reflects a read error. V and J are TRBV12-3 or TRBV12-4 and TRBJ2-1; D gene ambiguous. The CDR3 totals 12 residues. Trimming shortened V by 2 bases and J by 7 bases, and 6 bases separated the two germline ends. The CDR3 here is CASSLKGNEQFS. CDR3 coding DNA: TGTGCCAGCAGTTTAAAAGGGAATGAGCAGTTCTCC.

This chain connects TRBV7-9 to TRBJ2-7; weak D call: TRBD1 (6 bases). The V gene lost 5 bases and the J gene lost 2 bases, with 16 bases spanning the gap. The length of the CDR3 is 15 residues. Germline-derived CDR1 and CDR2 are SEHNR and FQNEAQ (reference sequence). The CDR3 bases are TGTGCCAGCAGCGATACAGGGCCGGGCCCCTACGAGCAGTACGTC. This encodes CASSDTGPGPYEQYV.

This clonotype was seen ten or more times. V usage is TRBV6-1 and J usage is TRBJ1-6, with a tentative D call TRBD1 (6 bases). Looked up from germline, CDR1 is MNHNS and CDR2 is SASEGT. Trimming pared 8 bases from V and 10 bases from J, leaving 12 bases between. The CDR3 loop spans 12 amino acids. In nucleotides, the CDR3 is TGTGCCAGCCACAGGGTTAGGTCACCCCTCCACTTT. This sequence encodes CASHRVRSPLHF.

The CDR3 DNA reads as TGTGCCAGCCATAGCTTCTCGAACACCGGGGAGCTGTTTTTT. It is translated as CASHSFSNTGELFF. The chain uses TRBV7-9 and TRBJ2-2, with D unresolved. Germline values: CDR1 SEHNR, CDR2 FQNEAQ (reference sequence). This CDR3 is 14 amino acids long. The V and J ends lost 8 bases and 0 bases respectively, with 10 bases between them.

This rearrangement joins TRBV19 to TRBJ2-2; D perhaps matches TRBD1 (6 bases). The V end lost 3 bases, the J end lost 3 bases, and 14 bases lay between the germline ends. CDR3 length: 16 residues. The germline V gene encodes CDR1 LNHDA and CDR2 SQIVND (reference sequence). CDR3 amino acids: CASSMGQGFYTGELFF. CDR3 nucleotides: TGTGCCAGTAGTATGGGCCAGGGGTTTTACACCGGGGAGCTGTTTTTT.

This clonotype has more than one count but fewer than ten. J is TRBJ1-2 and V is TRBV4-3, with 10 bases identical to TRBD1. V shed 3 bases, J shed 7 bases, and the junction held 8 bases outside the gene matches. The germline gives CDR1 LGHNA, CDR2 YSLEER. The CDR3 has 15 amino acids. This CDR3 is CASSQGTGDILGYTF. CDR3 nucleotide sequence: TGCGCCAGCAGCCAGGGGACAGGGGACATTCTTGGCTACACCTTC.

V and J are TRBV7-9 and TRBJ2-3; no firm D call. CDR3 length equals 14 residues. The V gene lost 2 bases and the J gene lost 1 base, with 7 bases spanning the gap. From germline, CDR1 is SEHNR and CDR2 FQNEAQ (reference sequence). CDR3: CASSLIPGTDTQYF. The CDR3 bases are TGTGCCAGCAGCTTAATTCCCGGCACAGATACGCAGTATTTT. The entire variable domain, with the rest obtained from reference TRBV7-9 and TRBJ2-3, is as follows: DTGVSQNPRHKITKRGQNVTFRCDPISEHNRLYWYRQTLGQGPEFLTYFQNEAQLEKSRLLSDRFSAERPKGSFSTLEIQRTEQGDSAMYLCASSLIPGTDTQYFGPGTRLTVL.

The rearrangement links TRBV20-1 to TRBJ1-2; no clear D. This CDR3 region has 15 residues. Germline assignment: CDR1 DFQATT and CDR2 SNEGSKA (reference sequence). V lost 0 bases and J 8 bases, leaving 19 bases between the germline ends. The CDR3: CSARDHGSRAIGYTF. Here the CDR3 DNA reads TGCAGTGCTAGAGATCACGGCAGTAGGGCGATCGGCTACACCTTC.

This clonotype was seen at least ten times. This sequence joins TRBV7-8 and TRBJ1-1; TRBD1 matches 7 bases. CDR1 and CDR2 (germline): SGHVS, FQNEAQ. V shed 3 bases, J shed 3 bases, and the junction held 16 bases outside the gene matches. The CDR3 runs to 18 residues. CDR3 in amino acids: CASSFTGTAFSRDTEAFF. In nucleotides, the CDR3 is TGTGCCAGCAGCTTCACCGGGACAGCATTCTCGAGGGACACTGAAGCTTTCTTT.

This clonotype has a handful of counts. The chain employs TRBV9 and TRBJ2-3; 7 bases are a match to TRBD2. This CDR3 region has 14 residues. Germline assignment: CDR1 SGDLS and CDR2 YYNGEE. V gave up 3 bases and J gave up 2 bases; unmatched junction bases: 3. CDR3 DNA: TGTGCCAGCAGCGCCGGGGGGATCACAGATACGCAGTATTTT. Encoded protein: CASSAGGITDTQYF.

This clonotype was seen ten or more times. The rearrangement uses TRBV7-9 and TRBJ1-5; 7 bases fit TRBD1. The V gene end was trimmed by 5 bases and the J gene end by 7 bases; junction bases not matched to a gene: 5. The V gene's germline CDR1 is SEHNR and CDR2 FQNEAQ (reference sequence). The CDR3 runs to 13 residues. The CDR3 loop is CASSRGGQQPQHF. CDR3 DNA sequence: TGTGCCAGCAGCCGGGGGGGACAGCAGCCCCAGCATTTT.

Only a few counts were recorded for this clonotype. The V gene is TRBV4-3, the J gene TRBJ2-7; D not certain. The germline V gene encodes CDR1 LGHNA and CDR2 YSLEER. The CDR3 extends over 13 amino acids. V lost 0 bases and J lost 2, with 5 bases in between. In DNA, the CDR3 is TGCGCCAGCAGCCAAGATCAGACCTACGAGCAGTACTTC. It is translated as CASSQDQTYEQYF.

This clonotype has at least ten counts. This chain connects TRBV20-1 to TRBJ2-2, with 14 nucleotides matching TRBD2. Germline-derived CDR1 and CDR2 are DFQATT and SNEGSKA (reference sequence). J lost 3 bases, V lost 5 bases, and 11 bases had no gene match. This CDR3 spans 18 amino acids. CDR3: CSALRGLAGDLYTGELFF. The CDR3 region has the DNA TGCAGTGCTTTAAGGGGACTAGCGGGAGATCTGTACACCGGGGAGCTGTTTTTT.